This is a list of T cell receptor beta chains from one sample in a study of spatial heterogeneity in lung cancer. TCRdb re-called the 5' RACE reads through MiXCR, storing one row per CDR3 protein. The data contain approximately 40,000 distinct CDR3 sequences, around 5.2% of them singletons. The sample was PBMCs, taken at surgery. These receptors were taken from a female donor with early-stage non-small cell lung cancer. CDR3s include the opening cysteine and the closing phenylalanine or tryptophan.

v_call: TRBV6-5
cdr3_aa: CASRLRREGYEQYF

v_call: TRBV2
cdr3_aa: CASSPIRLGEKLFF

v_call: TRBV28
cdr3_aa: CASSLGTSAYEQYF

v_call: TRBV4-3
cdr3_aa: CASSQVGTENSPLHF

v_call: TRBV5-4
cdr3_aa: CASTPGTGVNEQFF

v_call: TRBV2
cdr3_aa: CASSDLGHNNSPLHF

v_call: TRBV7-8
cdr3_aa: CASSLIPFANEQFF

v_call: TRBV11-2
cdr3_aa: CASSLSGGHEQYF

v_call: TRBV18
cdr3_aa: CASSQAGSNTEAFF

v_call: TRBV24-1
cdr3_aa: CATSDHDGIEAFF

v_call: TRBV6-2/TRBV6-3
cdr3_aa: CASRTSGTYEQYF

v_call: TRBV7-9
cdr3_aa: CASSTLRRERKLFF

v_call: TRBV4-3
cdr3_aa: CASSMGQGAGYGYTF

v_call: TRBV20-1
cdr3_aa: CSARVVDRGYTF

v_call: TRBV7-8
cdr3_aa: CASSFLPRFVSYEQYF

v_call: TRBV2
cdr3_aa: CASSTGPELEQYF

v_call: TRBV7-8
cdr3_aa: CASSEGLQREETQYF

v_call: TRBV5-1
cdr3_aa: CASSLGQGSGEQFF

v_call: TRBV20-1
cdr3_aa: CSVTIGGERQETQYF

v_call: TRBV5-1
cdr3_aa: CASSFLTATYEQYF

v_call: TRBV25-1
cdr3_aa: CASSEVSTDTQYF

v_call: TRBV3-1
cdr3_aa: CASSERDRSTDTQYF

v_call: TRBV20-1
cdr3_aa: CSAGGTYVFNEKLFF

v_call: TRBV5-1
cdr3_aa: CASSLQAHWFF

v_call: TRBV29-1
cdr3_aa: CSVESQSSYEQYF

v_call: TRBV28
cdr3_aa: CASSLTGTGYEQYF

v_call: TRBV5-1
cdr3_aa: CASSFRQDYTGELFF

v_call: TRBV5-1
cdr3_aa: CASSIRPGGRNGYTF

v_call: TRBV18
cdr3_aa: CASSTTGEQPQHF

v_call: TRBV29-1
cdr3_aa: CSASGTVSSYEQYF

v_call: TRBV7-8
cdr3_aa: CASSSRFTGNTIYF

v_call: TRBV3-1
cdr3_aa: CASSHDLFGELYEQYF

v_call: TRBV27
cdr3_aa: CASPVRAGPSNQPQHF

v_call: TRBV20-1
cdr3_aa: CSARDLAEGSNQPQHF

v_call: TRBV5-1
cdr3_aa: CASSLEDYYGYTF

v_call: TRBV29-1
cdr3_aa: CSAKERVSYEQYF

v_call: TRBV5-5
cdr3_aa: CASSFPGTVSYEQYF

v_call: TRBV20-1
cdr3_aa: CSARDSANTGELFF

v_call: TRBV6-5
cdr3_aa: CASSVGIYEQPQHF

v_call: TRBV7-7
cdr3_aa: CASSSARNTGELFF

v_call: TRBV7-9
cdr3_aa: CASSPINLREGPYNEQFF